A selection of T cell receptor beta chains follows, all from one sample in a study of blood T cell repertoires in COVID-19. Produced via immunoSEQ multiplex PCR; TCRdb's table is partial and in-frame only. The table records about 190,000 clones, roughly three quarters of them present only once. The sample consisted of PBMCs or T cells enriched from blood (not recorded which). These receptors were collected from a woman between 50 and 59 years old with acute COVID-19. CDR3s include the opening cysteine and the closing phenylalanine or tryptophan. D genes are given only for firm matches. Clone size is shown for a subset of rows, as once, few, many or a class of expanded clone.

J	D	V	size	CDR3	DNA
TRBJ1-1	.	TRBV7-9	.	CASSSRLVTNTEAFF	TGTGCCAGCAGCTCTCGGCTAGTGACGAACACTGAAGCTTTCTTT
TRBJ2-5	.	TRBV9	few	CASSVGQSQETQYF	TGTGCCAGCAGCGTTGGACAGTCCCAAGAGACCCAGTACTTC
TRBJ2-5	TRBD2	TRBV10-3	.	CATRAAGEQETQYF	TGTGCCACCCGGGCGGCGGGGGAACAAGAGACCCAGTACTTC
TRBJ2-5	TRBD1	TRBV19	.	CASSIDRGRMETQYF	TGTGCCAGTAGTATAGACAGGGGGCGCATGGAGACCCAGTACTTC
TRBJ2-1	TRBD1	TRBV5-4	.	CASSPGTGSYNEQFF	TGTGCCAGCAGCCCAGGGACAGGCTCCTACAATGAGCAGTTCTTC
TRBJ1-2	.	TRBV9	.	CASSVGQGYTF	TGTGCCAGCAGCGTAGGTCAAGGCTACACCTTC
TRBJ2-5	TRBD2	TRBV11-2	.	CASSLSLAGGAETQYF	TGTGCCAGCAGCTTGAGTTTAGCGGGGGGCGCGGAAACCCAGTACTTC
TRBJ1-4	.	TRBV19	.	CASSTGRERANEKLFF	TGTGCCAGTAGTACCGGGCGGGAGAGGGCTAATGAAAAACTGTTTTTT
TRBJ1-2	TRBD1	TRBV28	.	CASSLPDRVPGYTF	TGTGCCAGCAGTTTGCCTGACAGGGTTCCTGGCTACACCTTC
TRBJ2-1	TRBD2	TRBV30	.	CAWTLAGPYNEQFF	TGTGCCTGGACACTAGCGGGGCCGTACAATGAGCAGTTCTTC
TRBJ2-1	TRBD1	TRBV6-1	.	CASSEVETGSNEQFF	TGTGCCAGCAGTGAAGTGGAGACAGGGAGCAATGAGCAGTTCTTC
TRBJ1-1	.	TRBV15	.	CATSRERVNTEAFF	TGTGCCACCAGCAGAGAGAGGGTGAACACTGAAGCTTTCTTT
TRBJ1-6	.	TRBV2	few	CASSEHGWNSPLHF	TGTGCCAGCAGTGAACACGGTTGGAATTCACCCCTCCACTTT
TRBJ2-1	TRBD2	TRBV29-1	.	CSAAGTSGGGEQFF	TGCAGCGCAGCCGGGACTAGCGGGGGCGGTGAGCAGTTCTTC
TRBJ1-6	.	TRBV3-1/TRBV3-2	few	CASSPRPWERNSPLHF	TGTGCCAGCAGCCCCCGCCCGTGGGAGCGCAATTCACCCCTCCACTTT
TRBJ1-5	.	TRBV6-2/TRBV6-3	.	CASSLQASRGNQPQHF	TGTGCCAGCAGTTTACAGGCCTCTCGGGGGAATCAGCCCCAGCATTTT
TRBJ1-4	.	TRBV28	.	CASSSGGGEKLFF	TGTGCCAGCAGTTCGGGGGGTGGTGAAAAACTGTTTTTT
TRBJ2-3	TRBD2	TRBV5-6	.	CASIDSTGRDGRVADTQYF	TGTGCCAGCATCGACTCAACGGGGAGGGATGGTAGAGTCGCAGATACGCAGTATTTT
TRBJ2-2	.	TRBV5-5	.	CASSLDTGTNTGELFF	TGTGCCAGCAGCTTGGATACAGGGACAAACACCGGGGAGCTGTTTTTT
TRBJ2-3	TRBD2	TRBV27	.	CASSLIGASGFTDTQYF	TGTGCCAGCAGTTTGATTGGGGCTAGCGGGTTCACAGATACGCAGTATTTT
TRBJ1-1	.	TRBV5-1	.	CASSFPQANTEAFF	TGCGCCAGCAGCTTCCCACAGGCGAACACTGAAGCTTTCTTT
TRBJ2-5	.	TRBV7-9	once	CASALGGGTKTQYF	TGTGCCAGCGCACTAGGTGGGGGGACGAAGACCCAGTACTTC
TRBJ1-1	TRBD1	TRBV30	.	CAWSVGQGPEAFF	TGTGCCTGGAGTGTAGGACAGGGCCCTGAAGCTTTCTTT
TRBJ1-3	TRBD1	TRBV10-1	.	CASSPGTAGNTIYF	TGCGCCAGCAGTCCCGGGACAGCAGGAAACACCATATATTTT
TRBJ1-4	.	TRBV4-1	.	CASSRFMGAFAANEKLFF	TGCGCCAGCAGCCGGTTCATGGGGGCGTTCGCGGCTAATGAAAAACTGTTTTTT
TRBJ2-5	TRBD1	TRBV11-2	.	CASSHNRGWTGLHQETQYF	TGTGCCAGCAGCCATAACCGGGGTTGGACAGGGCTCCACCAAGAGACCCAGTACTTC
TRBJ1-1	.	TRBV29-1	.	CSVGDTEAFF	TGCAGCGTCGGTGACACTGAAGCTTTCTTT
TRBJ2-3	TRBD1	TRBV10-2	.	CASSEPGTGTATDTQYF	TGCGCCAGCAGTGAGCCAGGGACAGGGACCGCGACAGATACGCAGTATTTT
TRBJ2-5	.	TRBV7-6	.	CASSVAGTPQETQYF	TGTGCCAGCAGCGTTGCTGGGACTCCCCAAGAGACCCAGTACTTC
TRBJ1-2	.	TRBV5-1	.	CASSSQAPHDGYTF	TGCGCCAGCAGCTCCCAGGCACCCCATGATGGCTACACCTTC
TRBJ1-2	.	TRBV28	.	CGSGRALSGYTF	TGTGGGTCCGGGCGGGCGCTAAGTGGCTACACCTTC
TRBJ2-1	.	TRBV19	few	CASSSPSRRWGGDEQFF	TGTGCCAGTAGTTCTCCTTCGAGGCGCTGGGGGGGCGATGAGCAGTTCTTC
TRBJ2-5	.	TRBV14	.	CASSQGGPDWRVVKTQYF	TGTGCCAGCAGCCAAGGAGGCCCCGACTGGAGGGTGGTAAAGACCCAGTACTTC
TRBJ2-2	.	TRBV3-1/TRBV3-2	few	CASSQGEIYTGELFF	TGTGCCAGCAGCCAAGGGGAGATCTACACCGGGGAGCTGTTTTTT
TRBJ2-5	TRBD2	TRBV7-8	.	CASYPLAGQQETQYF	TGTGCCAGCTATCCACTAGCGGGGCAACAAGAGACCCAGTACTTC
TRBJ1-3	.	TRBV7-9	.	CASSLRAGAIGNTIYF	TGTGCCAGCAGCTTAAGGGCAGGGGCAATTGGAAACACCATATATTTT
TRBJ1-1	.	TRBV30	.	CAWSGFQGYTEAFF	TGTGCCTGGAGTGGTTTTCAGGGATACACTGAAGCTTTCTTT
TRBJ1-2	.	TRBV3-1/TRBV3-2	.	CASSQRGSGYGYTF	TGTGCCAGCAGCCAACGGGGATCGGGCTATGGCTACACCTTC
TRBJ1-2	TRBD1	TRBV4-2	.	CASSQATGGYGYTF	TGTGCCAGCAGCCAAGCTACAGGGGGCTATGGCTACACCTTC
TRBJ1-5	.	TRBV19	once	CASTPVGRGGNQPQHF	TGTGCCAGTACCCCTGTTGGCAGGGGTGGCAATCAGCCCCAGCATTTT
TRBJ1-3	.	TRBV4-1	few	CASSQAPGAFSGNTIYF	TGCGCCAGCAGCCAAGCGCCAGGGGCCTTCTCTGGAAACACCATATATTTT